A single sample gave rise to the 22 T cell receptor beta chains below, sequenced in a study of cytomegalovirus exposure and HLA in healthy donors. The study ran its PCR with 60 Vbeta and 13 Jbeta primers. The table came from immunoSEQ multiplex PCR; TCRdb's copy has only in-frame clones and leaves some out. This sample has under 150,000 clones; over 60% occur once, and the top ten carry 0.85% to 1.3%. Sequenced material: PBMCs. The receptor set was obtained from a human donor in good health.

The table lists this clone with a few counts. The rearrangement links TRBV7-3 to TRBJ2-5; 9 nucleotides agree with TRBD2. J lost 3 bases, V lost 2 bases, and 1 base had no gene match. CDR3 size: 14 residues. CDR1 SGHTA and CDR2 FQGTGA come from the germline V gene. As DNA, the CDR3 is TGTGCCAGCAGCTTAGCGGGGGGGGAAGAGACCCAGTACTTC. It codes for CASSLAGGEETQYF.

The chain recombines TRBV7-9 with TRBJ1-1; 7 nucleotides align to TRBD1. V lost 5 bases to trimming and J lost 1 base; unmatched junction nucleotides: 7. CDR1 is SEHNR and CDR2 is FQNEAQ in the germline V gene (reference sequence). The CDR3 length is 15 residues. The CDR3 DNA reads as TGTGCCAGCAGCCTCCGGACAGGCGAGAACACTGAAGCTTTCTTT. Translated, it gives CASSLRTGENTEAFF.

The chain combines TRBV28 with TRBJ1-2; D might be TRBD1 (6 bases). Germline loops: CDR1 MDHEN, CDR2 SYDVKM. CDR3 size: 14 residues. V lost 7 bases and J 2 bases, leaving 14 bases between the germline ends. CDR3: CASISERGNYGYTF. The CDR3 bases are TGTGCCAGCATCTCCGAAAGGGGGAACTATGGCTACACCTTC.

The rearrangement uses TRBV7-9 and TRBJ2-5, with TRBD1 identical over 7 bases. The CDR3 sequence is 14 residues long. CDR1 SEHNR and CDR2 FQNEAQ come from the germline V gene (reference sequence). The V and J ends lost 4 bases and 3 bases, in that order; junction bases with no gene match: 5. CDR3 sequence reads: CASSWGQYEETQYF. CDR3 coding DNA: TGTGCCAGCAGCTGGGGACAGTACGAAGAGACCCAGTACTTC. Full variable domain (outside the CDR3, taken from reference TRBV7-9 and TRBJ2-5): DTGVSQNPRHKITKRGQNVTFRCDPISEHNRLYWYRQTLGQGPEFLTYFQNEAQLEKSRLLSDRFSAERPKGSFSTLEIQRTEQGDSAMYLCASSWGQYEETQYFGPGTRLLVL.

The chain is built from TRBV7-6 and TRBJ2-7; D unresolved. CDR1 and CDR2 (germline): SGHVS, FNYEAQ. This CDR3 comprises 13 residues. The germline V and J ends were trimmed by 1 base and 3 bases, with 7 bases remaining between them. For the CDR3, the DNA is TGTGCCAGCAGCTTAGGTGGAGACTACGAGCAGTACTTC. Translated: CASSLGGDYEQYF.

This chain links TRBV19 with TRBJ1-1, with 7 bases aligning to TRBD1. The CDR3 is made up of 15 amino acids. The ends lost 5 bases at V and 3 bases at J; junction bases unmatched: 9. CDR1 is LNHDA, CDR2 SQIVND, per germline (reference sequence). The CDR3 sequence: CASSPRQGWDTEAFF. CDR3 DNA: TGTGCCAGTAGTCCACGACAGGGCTGGGACACTGAAGCTTTCTTT.

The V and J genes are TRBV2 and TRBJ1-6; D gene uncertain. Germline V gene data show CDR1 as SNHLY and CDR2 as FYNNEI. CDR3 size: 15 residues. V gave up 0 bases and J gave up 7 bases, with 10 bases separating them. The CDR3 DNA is TGTGCCAGCAGTGAAGCGCAGGTCCGGAATTCACCCCTCCACTTT. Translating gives CASSEAQVRNSPLHF.

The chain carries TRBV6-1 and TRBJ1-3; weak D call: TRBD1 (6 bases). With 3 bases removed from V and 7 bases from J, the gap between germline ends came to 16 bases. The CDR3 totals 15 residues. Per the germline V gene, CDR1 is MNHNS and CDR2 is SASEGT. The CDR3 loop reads CASSDPGDIVNTIYF. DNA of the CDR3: TGTGCCAGCAGTGACCCAGGGGACATCGTGAACACCATATATTTT.

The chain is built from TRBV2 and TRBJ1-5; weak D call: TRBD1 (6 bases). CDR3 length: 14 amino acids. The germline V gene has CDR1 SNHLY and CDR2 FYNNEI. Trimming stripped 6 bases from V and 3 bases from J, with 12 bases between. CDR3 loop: CASSDRTANQPQHF. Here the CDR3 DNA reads TGTGCCAGCAGCGACAGGACAGCCAATCAGCCCCAGCATTTT.

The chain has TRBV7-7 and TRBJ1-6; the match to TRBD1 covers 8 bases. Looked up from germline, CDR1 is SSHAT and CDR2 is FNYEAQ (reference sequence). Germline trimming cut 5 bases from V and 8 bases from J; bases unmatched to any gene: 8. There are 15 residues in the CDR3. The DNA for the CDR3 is TGTGCCAGCAGCCAAGGACCGGGACAGGATTCACCCCTCCACTTT. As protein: CASSQGPGQDSPLHF.

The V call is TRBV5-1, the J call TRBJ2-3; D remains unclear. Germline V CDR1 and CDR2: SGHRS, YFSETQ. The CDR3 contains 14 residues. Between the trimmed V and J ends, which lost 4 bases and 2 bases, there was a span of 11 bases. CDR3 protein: CASSLGSLTDTQYF. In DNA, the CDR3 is TGCGCCAGCAGCCTCGGGTCTCTCACAGATACGCAGTATTTT. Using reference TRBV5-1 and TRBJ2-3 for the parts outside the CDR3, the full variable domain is KAGVTQTPRYLIKTRGQQVTLSCSPISGHRSVSWYQQTPGQGLQFLFEYFSETQRNKGNFPGRFSGRQFSNSRSEMNVSTLELGDSALYLCASSLGSLTDTQYFGPGTRLTVL.

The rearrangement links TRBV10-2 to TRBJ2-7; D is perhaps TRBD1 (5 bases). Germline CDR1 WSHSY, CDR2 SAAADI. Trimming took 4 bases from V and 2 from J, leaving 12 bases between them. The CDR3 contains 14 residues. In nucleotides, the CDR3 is TGCGCCAGCAGTGTTGGGGCAGGACCCTACGAGCAGTACTTC. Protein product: CASSVGAGPYEQYF.

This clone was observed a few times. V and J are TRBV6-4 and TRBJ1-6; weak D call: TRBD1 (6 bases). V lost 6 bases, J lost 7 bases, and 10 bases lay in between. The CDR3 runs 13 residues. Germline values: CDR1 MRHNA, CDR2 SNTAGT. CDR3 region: CASRDDRNSPLHF. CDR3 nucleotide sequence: TGTGCCAGCAGGGACGACAGGAATTCACCCCTCCACTTT.

The CDR3 DNA reads TGTGCCACCAGCACCCGGGCAGATACGCAGTATTTT. Its translation: CATSTRADTQYF. J is TRBJ2-3 and V is TRBV15, with unresolved D. Germline V gene sequence: CDR1 LNHNV, CDR2 YYDKDF (reference sequence). V was shortened by 4 bases and J by 4 bases, with 6 bases between the two germline ends. This CDR3 is 12 amino acids long.

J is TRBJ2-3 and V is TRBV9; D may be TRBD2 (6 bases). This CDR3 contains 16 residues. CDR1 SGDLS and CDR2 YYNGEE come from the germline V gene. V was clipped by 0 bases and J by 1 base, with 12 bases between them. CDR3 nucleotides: TGTGCCAGCAGCGTAGCTATAGCGGCACGCACAGATACGCAGTATTTT. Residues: CASSVAIAARTDTQYF.

The CDR3 protein is CSVVLIVGVHEQFF. The CDR3 nucleotides are TGCAGCGTTGTCCTGATCGTCGGGGTTCATGAGCAGTTCTTC. The chain has TRBV29-1 and TRBJ2-1; maybe TRBD2 (5 bases). V lost 4 bases, J lost 8 bases, and 18 bases lay in between. This CDR3 is 14 amino acids long. CDR1 and CDR2 (germline): SQVTM, ANQGSEA.

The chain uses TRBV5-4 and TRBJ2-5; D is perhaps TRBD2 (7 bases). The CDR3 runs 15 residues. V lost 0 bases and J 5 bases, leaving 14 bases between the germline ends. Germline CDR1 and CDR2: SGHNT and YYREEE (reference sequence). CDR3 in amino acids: CASSLVGGGGETQYF. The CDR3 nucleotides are TGTGCCAGCAGCTTGGTCGGGGGAGGGGGGGAGACCCAGTACTTC. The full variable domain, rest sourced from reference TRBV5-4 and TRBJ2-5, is ETGVTQSPTHLIKTRGQQVTLRCSSQSGHNTVSWYQQALGQGPQFIFQYYREEENGRGNFPPRFSGLQFPNYSSELNVNALELDDSALYLCASSLVGGGGETQYFGPGTRLLVL.

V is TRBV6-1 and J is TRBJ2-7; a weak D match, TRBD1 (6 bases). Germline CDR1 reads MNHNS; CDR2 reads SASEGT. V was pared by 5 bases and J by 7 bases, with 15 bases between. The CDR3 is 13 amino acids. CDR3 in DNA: TGTGCCAGCAGTTATATCGACAGGCGTGAGCAGTACTTC. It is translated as CASSYIDRREQYF.

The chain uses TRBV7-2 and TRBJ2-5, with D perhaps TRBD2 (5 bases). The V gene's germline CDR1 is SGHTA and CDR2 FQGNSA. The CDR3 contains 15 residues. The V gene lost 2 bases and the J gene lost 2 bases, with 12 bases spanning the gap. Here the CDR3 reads CASSLTGIVQETQYF. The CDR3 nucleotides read TGTGCCAGCAGCTTAACGGGGATTGTACAAGAGACCCAGTACTTC.

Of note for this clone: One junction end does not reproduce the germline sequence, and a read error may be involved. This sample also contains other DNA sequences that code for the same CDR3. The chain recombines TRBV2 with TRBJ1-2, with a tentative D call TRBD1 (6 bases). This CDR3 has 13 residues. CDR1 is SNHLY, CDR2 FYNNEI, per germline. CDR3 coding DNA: TGTGCCAGCAGCTACAGGGACGGCTATGGTTACACCTTC. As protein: CASSYRDGYGYTF. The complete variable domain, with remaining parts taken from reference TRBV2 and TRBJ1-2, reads EPEVTQTPSHQVTQMGQEVILRCVPISNHLYFYWYRQILGQKVEFLVSFYNNEISEKSEIFDDQFSVERPDGSNFTLKIRSTKLEDSAMYFCASSYRDGYGYTFGSGTRLTVV.

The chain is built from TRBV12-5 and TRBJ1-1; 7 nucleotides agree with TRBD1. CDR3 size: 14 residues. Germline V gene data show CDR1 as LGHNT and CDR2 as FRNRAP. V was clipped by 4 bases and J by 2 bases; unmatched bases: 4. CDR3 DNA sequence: TGTGCTAGTGGTTACGGACAGGTCAACACTGAAGCTTTCTTT. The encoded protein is CASGYGQVNTEAFF.

The CDR3 here is CASSVGAGGSLGGANVLTF. CDR3 coding DNA: TGTGCCAGCAGCGTAGGAGCGGGGGGTTCGTTGGGTGGGGCCAACGTCCTGACTTTC. V and J are TRBV9 and TRBJ2-6, with TRBD2 matching 9 bases. CDR1 and CDR2 from the germline V gene are SGDLS and YYNGEE. V trimming: 0 bases; J trimming: 3 bases; junction bases outside the gene matches: 10. The CDR3 is 19 residues long.